Listed here are 8 T cell receptor beta chains from one sample, sequenced in a study of OX40 agonist ivuxolimab in advanced cancers. The assay was immunoSEQ multiplex PCR, and TCRdb's table has in-frame clones only and misses some. The table includes tens of thousands of clones, less than 90% detected once. The specimen was CD4+ or CD8+ T cells sorted from blood, collected in a trial of the OX40 agonist ivuxolimab. The source of these receptors is an adult with an advanced solid tumor such as melanoma, head and neck, liver or kidney cancer.

The gene calls are TRBV4-1 and TRBJ1-4; D unclear. This CDR3 has 13 residues. Germline lookup yields CDR1 MGHRA and CDR2 YSYEKL. V lost 1 base and J 7 bases, leaving 7 bases between the germline ends. In DNA form, the CDR3 reads TGCGCCAGCAGCCAAGTCCGGAGTGAAAAACTGTTTTTT. Protein sequence: CASSQVRSEKLFF.

This clone was observed a single time. This chain connects TRBV27 to TRBJ1-2; maybe TRBD1 (6 bases). Germline CDR1 and CDR2: MNHEY and SMNVEV (reference sequence). V was shortened by 2 bases and J by 2 bases, with 9 bases between the two germline ends. There are 14 residues in the CDR3. This CDR3 is CASSLGGANYGYTF. The CDR3, as DNA: TGTGCCAGCAGTTTAGGGGGCGCGAACTATGGCTACACCTTC.

The rearrangement links TRBV7-9 to TRBJ2-7; D uncertain. The CDR3 length is 14 residues. Germline values: CDR1 SEHNR, CDR2 FQNEAQ (reference sequence). Trimming removed 3 bases at V and 2 bases at J, with 11 bases between. The CDR3 sequence: CASSFTQGAYEQYF. The CDR3 nucleotides read TGTGCCAGCAGCTTTACCCAAGGCGCCTACGAGCAGTACTTC.

The sample holds one count of this clone. The genes are TRBV19 and TRBJ1-5, with 7 bases lining up with TRBD1. The CDR3 loop spans 14 amino acids. CDR1 and CDR2 (germline): LNHDA, SQIVND (reference sequence). V lost 5 bases and J lost 4; bases outside the gene matches: 5. CDR3 in amino acids: CASSHRQGNQPQHF. The CDR3 region has the DNA TGTGCCAGTAGTCACCGACAGGGTAATCAGCCCCAGCATTTT.

The chain employs TRBV6-1 and TRBJ1-5, with D uncertain. Germline V gives CDR1 MNHNS, CDR2 SASEGT. Between the trimmed V and J ends, which lost 7 bases and 1 base, there was a span of 2 bases. The CDR3 extends over 11 amino acids. The CDR3 protein is CASMSNQPQHF. CDR3 sequence (DNA): TGTGCCAGCATGAGCAATCAGCCCCAGCATTTT.

The rearrangement uses TRBV6-5 and TRBJ2-7; D ambiguous. CDR3 length: 15 residues. V was shortened by 3 bases and J by 5 bases, with 17 bases between the two germline ends. CDR1 and CDR2 from the germline V gene are MNHEY and SVGAGI. The CDR3 DNA is TGTGCCAGCAGTTATTGGGCCTCAACCGCGGACGAGCAGTACTTC. It encodes CASSYWASTADEQYF.

V is TRBV7-9 and J is TRBJ1-1; maybe TRBD1 (5 bases). The CDR3 totals 16 residues. V gave up 3 bases and J gave up 0 bases, with 14 bases separating them. Germline CDR1 SEHNR, CDR2 FQNEAQ (reference sequence). The CDR3 protein is CASSFPGRGMNTEAFF. The CDR3 DNA is TGTGCCAGCAGCTTTCCGGGACGGGGGATGAACACTGAAGCTTTCTTT. The full variable domain, rest sourced from reference TRBV7-9 and TRBJ1-1, is DTGVSQNPRHKITKRGQNVTFRCDPISEHNRLYWYRQTLGQGPEFLTYFQNEAQLEKSRLLSDRFSAERPKGSFSTLEIQRTEQGDSAMYLCASSFPGRGMNTEAFFGQGTRLTVV.

The rearrangement uses TRBV9 and TRBJ2-3; 9 bases are shared with TRBD2. The J segment lost 2 bases and the V segment lost 1 base, leaving 8 bases of the junction unmatched. The CDR3 consists of 17 residues. Germline V gene sequence: CDR1 SGDLS, CDR2 YYNGEE. In DNA, the CDR3 is TGTGCCAGCAGCGTAAAACGCGGGGGGGCCCTCACAGATACGCAGTATTTT. It codes for CASSVKRGGALTDTQYF.